This paragraph covers one T cell receptor (beta chain) sequence. This entry comes from a study of Graves' ophthalmopathy and Graves' hyperthyroidism. Study information: Prior to any treatment, peripheral blood was collected at the time of initial diagnosis.

Germline V gives CDR1 SGHTA, CDR2 FQGTGA. The trim removed 8 bases at V and 6 bases at J, leaving 7 bases unmatched. This CDR3 has 15 amino acids. RNA transcripts were the source from which TCR beta CDR3 regions were amplified. An opening RT-PCR round employed HTBI primers and preceded a second-round multiplex PCR. TCRdb ran MiXCR on the multiplex PCR reads and lists one entry per CDR3 protein. The sample has about 370,000 distinct CDR3 sequences; 15% to 20% are singletons. This clonotype was sampled from a woman between 18 and 29 years old with Graves' ophthalmopathy. Sequencing was done on a sample of peripheral blood. The genes are TRBV7-3 and TRBJ2-2, with TRBD2 matching over 12 bases. CDR3 residues: CASGRTSGNSGELFF. Here the CDR3 DNA reads TGTGCCAGCGGGAGGACTAGCGGGAATTCCGGGGAGCTGTTTTTT.